This TCR beta chain derives from a study of CD8 T cells in ankylosing spondylitis (dated by TCRdb to 2015 to 2018). In terms of the full investigation: The study set out to find disease-linked TCR variants by profiling T cell receptor beta repertoires in ankylosing spondylitis patients and healthy donors. Samples of peripheral blood were taken, and for ankylosing spondylitis patients, synovial fluid was collected as well. In total, the full study cohort was made up of 108 healthy donors and about two dozen ankylosing spondylitis patients.

The full study reports these points: The disease-linked clones had a CD8+ phenotype and were found at relatively low frequencies in peripheral blood. Significant enrichment of the disease-linked clones was reported in matched synovial fluid samples from ankylosing spondylitis patients. Some motif variants had previously been reported in the synovial fluid and blood of reactive arthritis patients, which suggests shared mechanisms of disease initiation. Blood from ankylosing spondylitis patients appeared to be characterized by a TCR beta motif made up of fewer than ten highly homologous amino acid variants.

As for this clonotype: Its antigen remains unidentified. No clone much larger than this one lies a single base away; base qualities are absent.

The germline V gene (reference sequence) supplies CDR1 LGHDT and CDR2 YNNKEL. The cysteine opens and the phenylalanine closes a CDR3 of 13 amino acids. Of all the DNA, just the CDR3 is kept, 39 bases in frame from base 1. V is clipped by 4 bases and J by 6 bases, and the sequence between their germline boundaries is 11 bases long. Sequencing took place on an Illumina HiSeq 2500. Quantitative 5'-RACE with molecular barcodes was used to prepare TCR beta libraries. As for the authors' bioinformatics: To identify disease-linked TCR variants, a new computational method was used, one built on a probabilistic model of VDJ rearrangement. TCRdb applied fastp at Q25 and MiXCR to the public reads, then kept only in-frame beta chains. Every distinct CDR3 protein forms one entry, paired with its most common genes and DNA. For this entry, the V and J calls and clone size follow TCRdb and not the study's own pipeline. This sample is represented by 350,000 to 550,000 distinct CDR3 sequences; roughly 26% of them were singletons. The ten largest clonotypes hold about 0.92% of the sample.

The chain is made from TRBV3-1 and TRBJ2-3, with no confidently assigned D gene. The sequenced material came from blood, either unsorted or a sorted T cell fraction (not recorded which). This clonotype originated in a male donor with ankylosing spondylitis. Here the CDR3 is given as CASSRQVRDTQYF. The base sequence is TGTGCCAGCAGCCGACAAGTACGGGATACGCAGTATTTT.